The clone carrying this TCR beta chain appeared a few times. Its antigen is still unknown. The protocol was immunoSEQ multiplex PCR, while the TCRdb copy is restricted to in-frame clones and leaves out a portion. The top ten hold roughly 3.1% of the sample, which has 90,000 to 150,000 clones, 86% seen once. The CDR3 totals 14 residues. Trimming removed 5 bases from V and 3 bases from J, with 13 bases in between. Germline lookup yields CDR1 SQVTM and CDR2 ANQGSEA. These data are taken from a study of T cell responses to AZD1222 COVID-19 vaccine. Study results and limitations: The number of AZD1222 recipients seropositive at baseline was only five to seven. CD4 TCRs covered the whole spike, strongest at regions 160-218 and 743-854. White British ancestry dominated among donors, who included more females, and clonal diversity was possibly underestimated.

This rearrangement joins TRBV29-1 to TRBJ1-4, with a weak D call TRBD1 (5 bases). This material consisted of peripheral blood, taken 28 days after the second AZD1222 dose. The origin of this receptor is an adult who received the AZD1222 COVID-19 vaccine. CDR3 in amino acids: CSVSSGLPNEKLFF. The CDR3 DNA reads TGCAGCGTTAGTTCGGGGCTACCTAATGAAAAACTGTTTTTT.